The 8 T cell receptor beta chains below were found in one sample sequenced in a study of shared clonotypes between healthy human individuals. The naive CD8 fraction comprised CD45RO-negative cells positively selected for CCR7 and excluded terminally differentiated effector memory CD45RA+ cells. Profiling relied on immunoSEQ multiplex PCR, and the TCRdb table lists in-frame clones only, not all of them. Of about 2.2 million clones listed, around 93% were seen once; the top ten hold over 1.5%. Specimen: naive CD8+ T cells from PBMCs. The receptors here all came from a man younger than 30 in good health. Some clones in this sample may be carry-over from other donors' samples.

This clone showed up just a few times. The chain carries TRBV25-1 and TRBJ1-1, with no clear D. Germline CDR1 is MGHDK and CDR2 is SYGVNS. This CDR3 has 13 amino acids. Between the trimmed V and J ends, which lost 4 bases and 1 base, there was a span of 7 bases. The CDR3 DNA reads TGTGCCAGCAGTGTACATCAGAACACTGAAGCTTTCTTT. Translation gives CASSVHQNTEAFF. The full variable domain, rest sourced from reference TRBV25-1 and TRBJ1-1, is EADIYQTPRYLVIGTGKKITLECSQTMGHDKMYWYQQDPGMELHLIHYSYGVNSTEKGDLSSESTVSRIRTEHFPLTLESARPSHTSQYLCASSVHQNTEAFFGQGTRLTVV.

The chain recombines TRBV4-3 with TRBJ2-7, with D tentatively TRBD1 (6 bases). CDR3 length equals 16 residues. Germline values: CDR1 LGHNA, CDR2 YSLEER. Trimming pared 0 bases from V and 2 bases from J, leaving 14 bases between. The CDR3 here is CASSQDPPGEAYEQYF. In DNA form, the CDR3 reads TGCGCCAGCAGCCAAGATCCCCCAGGGGAAGCCTACGAGCAGTACTTC.

The CDR3 region has the DNA TGTGCCAGCAGTATCCATTGGGACAGCTCCTACGAGCAGTACTTC. Translating it yields CASSIHWDSSYEQYF. The chain has TRBV6-5 and TRBJ2-7; 7 nucleotides match TRBD1. The CDR3 length is 15 residues. The V segment lost 5 bases and the J segment 0 bases; nucleotides outside the gene matches: 7. CDR1 and CDR2 from the germline V gene are MNHEY and SVGAGI.

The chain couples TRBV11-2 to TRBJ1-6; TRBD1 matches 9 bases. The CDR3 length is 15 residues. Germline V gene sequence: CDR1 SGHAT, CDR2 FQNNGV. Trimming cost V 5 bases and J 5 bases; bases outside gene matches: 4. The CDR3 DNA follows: TGTGCCAGCAGCCAGGGGGACAGGGATAATTCACCCCTCCACTTT. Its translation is CASSQGDRDNSPLHF.

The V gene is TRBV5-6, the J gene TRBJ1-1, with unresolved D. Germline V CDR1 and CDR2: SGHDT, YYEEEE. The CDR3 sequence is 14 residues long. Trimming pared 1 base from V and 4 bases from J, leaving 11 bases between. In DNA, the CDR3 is TGTGCCAGCAGCTTGTCGGTGACGGTCACTGAAGCTTTCTTT. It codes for CASSLSVTVTEAFF.

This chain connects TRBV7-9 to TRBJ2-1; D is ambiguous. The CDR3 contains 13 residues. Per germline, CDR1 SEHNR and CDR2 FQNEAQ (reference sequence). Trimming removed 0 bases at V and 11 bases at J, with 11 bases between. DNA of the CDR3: TGTGCCAGCAGCTTAGCCCTGGCTATACAGCAGTTCTTC. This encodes CASSLALAIQQFF.

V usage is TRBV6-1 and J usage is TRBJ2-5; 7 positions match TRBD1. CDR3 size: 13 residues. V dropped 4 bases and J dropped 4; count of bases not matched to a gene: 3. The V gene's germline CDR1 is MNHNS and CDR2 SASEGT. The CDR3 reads CASSGPGGETQYF. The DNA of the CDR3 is TGTGCCAGCAGTGGCCCAGGGGGAGAGACCCAGTACTTC.

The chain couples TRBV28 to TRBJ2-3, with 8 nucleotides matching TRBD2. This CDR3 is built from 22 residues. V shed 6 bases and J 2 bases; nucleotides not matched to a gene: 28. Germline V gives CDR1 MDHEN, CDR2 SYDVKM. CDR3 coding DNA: TGTGCCAGCAGCCTCCCCCGAACGAGCGGGAGATTATCCCCGCACCTCACAGATACGCAGTATTTT. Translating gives CASSLPRTSGRLSPHLTDTQYF.